A selection of T cell receptor beta chains follows, all from one sample in a study of T cells in Graves' hyperthyroidism and ophthalmopathy. TCRdb processed the multiplex PCR reads anew with MiXCR; each CDR3 protein has one entry. Of about 500,000 distinct CDR3 sequences listed, approximately 15% are singletons. Sequenced material: blood. These receptors were collected from a woman aged 18-29 years with Graves' hyperthyroidism. Both conserved end residues are trimmed from each CDR3. D genes are given only for firm matches.

.	TRBV19	TRBJ1-4	ASSIDRGTEKLF
.	TRBV25-1	TRBJ1-2	ASSVNRVLGYT
.	TRBV2	TRBJ1-5	ASSEAGGPQPQH
.	TRBV12-3/TRBV12-4	TRBJ2-5	ASRPPGVQETQY
.	TRBV7-3	TRBJ2-3	ASSLVGGRSTDTQY
.	TRBV15	TRBJ1-2	ATSRDRNSGANYGYT
.	TRBV2	TRBJ2-2	ASSDRGSSNTGELF
TRBD1	TRBV6-1	TRBJ2-1	ASGSQGAWNEQF
.	TRBV10-3	TRBJ1-1	AISEWGAGVNTEAF
.	TRBV19	TRBJ1-2	ASSSAGNYGYT
.	TRBV15	TRBJ2-5	ATSTRQAQETQY
TRBD1	TRBV11-2	TRBJ1-2	ASSRGTGDYGYT
.	TRBV29-1	TRBJ2-6	SVVGSGANVLT